This T cell receptor (beta chain) was sequenced for a study of blood T cell repertoires in COVID-19 (dated by TCRdb to the early 2020s). Regarding the study in general: Samples from collaborators originated in the United States, Italy and Spain and spanned both the acute and convalescent phases of COVID-19. The material from the prospective study consisted of cDNA or gDNA derived from T cells, B-cell-depleted T cells, or PBMCs. Subjects who had been exposed to COVID-19, were actively infected with it, or had recovered from it provided the deeply sampled blood TCRbeta repertoires that made up the dataset. A freely available public database, intended as a resource for researchers studying the immune response to SARS-CoV-2, is where the repertoires were released. Samples came from the ongoing ImmuneRACE study (first 160 participants) plus 1,254 subjects from 6 global collaborators. The sample metadata nearly always contained a de-identified subject ID, COVID-19 status, age in years and sex. Where HLA class I and class II types were available, the types were taken from metadata supplied by the sample provider, not from assay-based typing. The research as a whole found: The quantity of clinical and demographic metadata differed by source and by participant and was supplied without curation.

CDR1 and CDR2 are drawn from the germline V gene: MGHRA, YSYEKL. Inclusive of the bounding cysteine and phenylalanine, the CDR3 is 13 residues long. TCRbeta CDR3 regions were amplified from genomic DNA by means of the immunoSEQ Assay, a bias-controlled multiplex PCR. The study's own analysis went as follows. Within the assay, amplification of reference gene primers was used to estimate how many nucleated cells each sample contained. Sequence reads were collapsed and filtered to measure the absolute abundance of every unique TCRbeta CDR3 rearrangement. For each sample, productive Simpson clonality was calculated as the square root of Simpson's diversity index over productive rearrangements. This immuneACCESS table, as held by TCRdb, lists in-frame sequences with V and J called but not all clones. Of the missing ones, under half trace to an unresolved V gene in checked studies; the others have no known cause. The V and J calls and clone size come from that table; D and trimming were worked out from the DNA. The sample table holds approximately 280,000 clones, of which approximately 85% were seen once. The ten most abundant clones make up 11% of the sample.

Whole blood was collected in K2EDTA tubes by collaborating institutions according to the institutions' own protocols. For TCRbeta analysis, collaborator samples were shipped as frozen whole blood, as isolated PBMCs, or as DNA extracted from either sample type. Concerning this clone itself: The clone's antigen remains unknown. The DNA is left out, because the CDR3 cannot be placed on it with certainty; the CDR3 is given as TCRdb lists it.

Sequencing was done on a sample of peripheral blood. Recombination connected TRBV4-1 to TRBJ2-1; whether TRBD2, the table's D call, matches the DNA was not checked. This receptor was obtained from a woman in her 70s with acute or convalescent COVID-19. The CDR3 region reads CASSQVAGGSRFF.